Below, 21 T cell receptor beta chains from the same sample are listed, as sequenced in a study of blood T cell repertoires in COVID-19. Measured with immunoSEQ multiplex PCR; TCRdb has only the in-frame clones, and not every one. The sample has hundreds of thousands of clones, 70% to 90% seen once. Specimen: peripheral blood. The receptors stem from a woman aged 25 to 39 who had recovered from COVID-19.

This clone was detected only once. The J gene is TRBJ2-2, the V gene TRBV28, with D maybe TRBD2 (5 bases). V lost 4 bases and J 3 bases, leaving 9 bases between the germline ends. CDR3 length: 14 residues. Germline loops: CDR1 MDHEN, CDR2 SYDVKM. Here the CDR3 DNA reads TGTGCCAGCAGTTACACTAGTGACACCGGGGAGCTGTTTTTT. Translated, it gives CASSYTSDTGELFF.

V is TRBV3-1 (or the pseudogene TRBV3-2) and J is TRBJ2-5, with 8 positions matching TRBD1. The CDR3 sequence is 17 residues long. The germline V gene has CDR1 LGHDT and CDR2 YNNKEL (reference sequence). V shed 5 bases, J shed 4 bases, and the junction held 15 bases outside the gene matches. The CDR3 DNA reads TGTGCCAGCAGCTCCCAAATAAAACAGGGGGACGCAGAGACCCAGTACTTC. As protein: CASSSQIKQGDAETQYF.

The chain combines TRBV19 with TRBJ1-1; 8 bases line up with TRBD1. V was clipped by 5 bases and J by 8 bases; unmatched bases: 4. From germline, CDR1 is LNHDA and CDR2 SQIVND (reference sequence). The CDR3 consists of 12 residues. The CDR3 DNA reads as TGTGCCAGTAGTCACGGGACAGGCGAAGCTTTCTTT. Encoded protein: CASSHGTGEAFF.

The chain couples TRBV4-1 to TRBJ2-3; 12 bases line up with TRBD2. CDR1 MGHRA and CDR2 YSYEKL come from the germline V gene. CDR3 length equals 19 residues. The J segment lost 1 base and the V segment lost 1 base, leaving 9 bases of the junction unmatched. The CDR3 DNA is TGCGCCAGCAGCCAAGGGACTAGCGGGGTATCTCTAGGCACAGATACGCAGTATTTT. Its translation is CASSQGTSGVSLGTDTQYF.

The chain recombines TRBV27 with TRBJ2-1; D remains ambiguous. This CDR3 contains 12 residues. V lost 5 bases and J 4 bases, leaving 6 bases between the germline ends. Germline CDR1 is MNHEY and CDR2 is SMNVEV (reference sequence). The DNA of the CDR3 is TGTGCCAGCAGTCCAGCGTACAATGAGCAGTTCTTC. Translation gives CASSPAYNEQFF.

CDR3: CAISAPGTENTEAFF. As DNA, the CDR3 is TGTGCCATCAGTGCCCCCGGGACTGAGAACACTGAAGCTTTCTTT. The rearrangement links TRBV10-3 to TRBJ1-1; possible D gene TRBD1, 5 bases. Per germline, CDR1 ENHRY and CDR2 SYGVKD. CDR3 length: 15 residues. V lost 4 bases, J lost 1 base, and 13 bases lay in between.

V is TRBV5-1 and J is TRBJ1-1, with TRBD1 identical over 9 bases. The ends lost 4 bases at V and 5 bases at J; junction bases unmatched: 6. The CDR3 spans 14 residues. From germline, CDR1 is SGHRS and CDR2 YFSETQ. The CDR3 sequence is CASSQQGASTEAFF. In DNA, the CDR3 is TGCGCCAGCAGCCAACAGGGGGCGTCGACTGAAGCTTTCTTT.

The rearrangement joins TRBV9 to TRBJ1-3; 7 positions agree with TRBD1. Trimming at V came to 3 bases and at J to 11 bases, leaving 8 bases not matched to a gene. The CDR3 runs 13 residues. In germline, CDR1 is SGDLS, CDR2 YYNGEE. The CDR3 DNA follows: TGTGCCAGCAGCGGTCGACAGGGTTTCTCCATATATTTT. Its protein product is CASSGRQGFSIYF.

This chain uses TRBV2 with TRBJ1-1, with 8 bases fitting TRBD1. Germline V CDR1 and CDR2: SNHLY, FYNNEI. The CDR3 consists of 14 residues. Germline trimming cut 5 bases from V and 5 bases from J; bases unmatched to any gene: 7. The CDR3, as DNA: TGTGCCAGCAGTCCACAGGGGGGTGGGACTGAAGCTTTCTTT. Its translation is CASSPQGGGTEAFF. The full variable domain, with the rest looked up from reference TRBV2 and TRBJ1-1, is EPEVTQTPSHQVTQMGQEVILRCVPISNHLYFYWYRQILGQKVEFLVSFYNNEISEKSEIFDDQFSVERPDGSNFTLKIRSTKLEDSAMYFCASSPQGGGTEAFFGQGTRLTVV.

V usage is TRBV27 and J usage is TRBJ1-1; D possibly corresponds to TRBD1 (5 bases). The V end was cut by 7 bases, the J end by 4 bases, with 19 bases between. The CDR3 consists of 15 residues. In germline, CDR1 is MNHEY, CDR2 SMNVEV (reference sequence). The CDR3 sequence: CASNPQRGVVTEAFF. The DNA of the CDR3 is TGTGCCAGCAACCCCCAGCGGGGGGTAGTCACTGAAGCTTTCTTT.

The CDR3 region has the DNA TGTGCCACCAAAAAATCTCCCGGGACAGGAAATCAGCCCCAGCATTTT. Its protein is CATKKSPGTGNQPQHF. The chain is built from TRBV5-4 and TRBJ1-5; 8 nucleotides match TRBD1. J was trimmed by 4 bases and V by 9 bases; bases with no gene match: 15. Germline V gene data show CDR1 as SGHNT and CDR2 as YYREEE (reference sequence). The CDR3 is 16 amino acids.

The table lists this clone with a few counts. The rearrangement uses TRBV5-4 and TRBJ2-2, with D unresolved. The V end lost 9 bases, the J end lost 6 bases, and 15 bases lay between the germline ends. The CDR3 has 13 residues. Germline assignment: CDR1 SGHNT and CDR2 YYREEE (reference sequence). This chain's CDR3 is CATRPFDSGELFF. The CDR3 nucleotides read TGTGCCACCAGACCATTCGACTCCGGGGAGCTGTTTTTT.

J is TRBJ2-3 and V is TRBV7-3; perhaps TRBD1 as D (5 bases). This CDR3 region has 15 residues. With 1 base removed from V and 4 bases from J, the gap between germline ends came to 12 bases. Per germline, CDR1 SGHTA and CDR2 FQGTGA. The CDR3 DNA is TGTGCCAGCAGCTTAATCTCCAGGGCGGCAGATACGCAGTATTTT. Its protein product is CASSLISRAADTQYF. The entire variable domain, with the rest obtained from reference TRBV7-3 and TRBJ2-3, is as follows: GAGVSQTPSNKVTEKGKYVELRCDPISGHTALYWYRQSLGQGPEFLIYFQGTGAADDSGLPNDRFFAVRPEGSVSTLKIQRTERGDSAVYLCASSLISRAADTQYFGPGTRLTVL.

The CDR3: CASSPLGQYEQYF. CDR3 DNA: TGTGCCAGCTCCCCTCTCGGACAGTACGAGCAGTACTTC. The J gene is TRBJ2-7, the V gene TRBV18, with D perhaps matching TRBD1 (6 bases). This CDR3 is built from 13 residues. From germline, CDR1 is KGHSH and CDR2 LQKENI. The ends were cut back, 6 bases at V and 4 bases at J, with 13 bases in the middle.

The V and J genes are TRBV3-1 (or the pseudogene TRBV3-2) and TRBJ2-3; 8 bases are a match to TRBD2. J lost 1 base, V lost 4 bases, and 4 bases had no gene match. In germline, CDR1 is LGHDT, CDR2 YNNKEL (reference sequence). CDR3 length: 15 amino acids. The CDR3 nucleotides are TGTGCCAGCAGCCCACTACTAGCGGGCACAGATACGCAGTATTTT. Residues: CASSPLLAGTDTQYF.

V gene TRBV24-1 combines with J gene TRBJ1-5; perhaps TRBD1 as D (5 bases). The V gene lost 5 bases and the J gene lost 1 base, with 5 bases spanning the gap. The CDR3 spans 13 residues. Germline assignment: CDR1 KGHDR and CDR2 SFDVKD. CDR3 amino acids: CATSAGSNQPQHF. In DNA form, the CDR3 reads TGTGCCACCAGTGCAGGGAGCAATCAGCCCCAGCATTTT.

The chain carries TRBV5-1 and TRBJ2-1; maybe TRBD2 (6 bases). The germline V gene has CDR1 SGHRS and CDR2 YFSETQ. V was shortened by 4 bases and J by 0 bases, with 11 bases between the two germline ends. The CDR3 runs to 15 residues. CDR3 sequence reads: CASSPGSVSYNEQFF. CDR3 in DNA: TGCGCCAGCAGCCCCGGGAGCGTCTCCTACAATGAGCAGTTCTTC.

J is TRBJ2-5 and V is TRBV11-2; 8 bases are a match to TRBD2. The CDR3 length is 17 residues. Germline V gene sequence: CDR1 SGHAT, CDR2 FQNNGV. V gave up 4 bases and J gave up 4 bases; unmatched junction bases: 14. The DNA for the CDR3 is TGTGCCAGCAGCTCCTCCTTATACGGGAGGGCCGTAGAGACCCAGTACTTC. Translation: CASSSSLYGRAVETQYF. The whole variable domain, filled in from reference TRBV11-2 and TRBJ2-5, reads EAGVAQSPRYKIIEKRQSVAFWCNPISGHATLYWYQQILGQGPKLLIQFQNNGVVDDSQLPKDRFSAERLKGVDSTLKIQPAKLEDSAVYLCASSSSLYGRAVETQYFGPGTRLLVL.

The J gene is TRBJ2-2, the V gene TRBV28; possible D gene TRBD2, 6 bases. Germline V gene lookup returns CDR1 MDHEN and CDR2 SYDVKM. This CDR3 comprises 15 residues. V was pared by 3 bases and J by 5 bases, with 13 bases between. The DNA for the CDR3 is TGTGCCAGCAGTTTGGAGGGACCGGGAACCGGGGAGCTGTTTTTT. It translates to CASSLEGPGTGELFF.

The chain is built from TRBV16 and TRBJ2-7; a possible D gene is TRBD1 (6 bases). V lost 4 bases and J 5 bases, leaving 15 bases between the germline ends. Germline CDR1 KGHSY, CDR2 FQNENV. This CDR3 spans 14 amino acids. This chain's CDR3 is CASSPSTGPDEQYF. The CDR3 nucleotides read TGTGCCAGCAGCCCTTCGACAGGCCCGGACGAGCAGTACTTC.

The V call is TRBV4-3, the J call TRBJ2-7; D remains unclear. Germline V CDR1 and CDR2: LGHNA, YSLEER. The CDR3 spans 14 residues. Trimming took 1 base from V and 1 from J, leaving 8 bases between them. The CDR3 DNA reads TGCGCCAGCAGCCAAGTATCCGGGTCCTACGAGCAGTACTTC. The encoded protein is CASSQVSGSYEQYF.